The 16 T cell receptor beta chains reported below all come from one sample, sequenced in a study of blood T cell repertoires in COVID-19. Sequenced by immunoSEQ multiplex PCR; TCRdb stores in-frame clones only, minus some. The table has 300,000 to 350,000 clones, about 90% seen once. The specimen sequenced was PBMCs or T cells enriched from blood (not recorded which). The receptors come from a woman aged 18-35 years with acute COVID-19.

As to this clone: The germline gene is not matched at one end of the junction; a read error may be the cause. The CDR3 here is CATSNRAGNTEAFF. The DNA for the CDR3 is TGTGCCACCAGTAACAGGGCGGGGAACACTGAAGCTTTCTTT. The rearrangement links TRBV10-3 to TRBJ1-1; a weak D match, TRBD1 (6 bases). Germline CDR1 ENHRY, CDR2 SYGVKD. CDR3 size: 14 residues.

The chain is built from TRBV11-2 and TRBJ1-3; weak D call: TRBD1 (6 bases). This CDR3 comprises 16 residues. V lost 5 bases to trimming and J lost 4 bases, with 18 bases between them. Germline CDR1 reads SGHAT; CDR2 reads FQNNGV. The CDR3 loop reads CASSLIQGIGGNTIYF. CDR3 DNA sequence: TGTGCCAGCAGCCTCATCCAGGGGATTGGCGGAAACACCATATATTTT.

This sequence joins TRBV10-1 and TRBJ1-2; perhaps TRBD1 as D (5 bases). Trimming pared 0 bases from V and 4 bases from J, leaving 9 bases between. The CDR3 sequence is 14 residues long. Per the germline V gene, CDR1 is WNHNN and CDR2 is SYGVQD (reference sequence). CDR3 sequence (DNA): TGCGCCAGCAGTGAGTCGCGGCAGGGCTATGGCTACACCTTC. Protein: CASSESRQGYGYTF.

The chain uses TRBV30 and TRBJ2-5; 8 bases are shared with TRBD1. From germline, CDR1 is GTSNPN and CDR2 SVGIG (reference sequence). This CDR3 is built from 15 residues. Trimming took 0 bases from V and 5 from J; bases not matched to a gene: 8. Here the CDR3 reads CAWSVQTGVRETQYF. In DNA form, the CDR3 reads TGTGCCTGGAGTGTACAGACAGGGGTTCGCGAGACCCAGTACTTC.

V and J are TRBV4-1 and TRBJ1-4; 8 nucleotides line up with TRBD1. Germline V gene sequence: CDR1 MGHRA, CDR2 YSYEKL. CDR3 size: 16 residues. Trimming at V came to 1 base and at J to 3 bases, leaving 4 bases not matched to a gene. CDR3 bases: TGCGCCAGCAGCCAAGGGGGGACAGGTCCTAATGAAAAACTGTTTTTT. It encodes CASSQGGTGPNEKLFF.

The genes are TRBV30 and TRBJ2-1; possibly TRBD2 for D (5 bases). Germline values: CDR1 GTSNPN, CDR2 SVGIG (reference sequence). The length of the CDR3 is 14 residues. Trimming cost V 0 bases and J 6 bases, with 12 bases left between them. This chain's CDR3 is CAWSVSDLRNEQFF. CDR3 in DNA: TGTGCCTGGAGTGTTTCGGACTTGCGCAATGAGCAGTTCTTC.

This clone has only a few counts. The V call is TRBV28, the J call TRBJ1-2; D call uncertain. This CDR3 has 16 amino acids. The V and J ends lost 4 bases and 0 bases respectively, with 15 bases between them. The germline gives CDR1 MDHEN, CDR2 SYDVKM. CDR3 sequence: CASSSHGLSANYGYTF. The DNA for the CDR3 is TGTGCCAGCAGTTCGCATGGACTTTCAGCTAACTATGGCTACACCTTC.

V gene TRBV19 combines with J gene TRBJ1-4; D gene unclear. V dropped 6 bases and J dropped 3 bases, with 11 bases sitting between them. The CDR3 has 14 amino acids. CDR1 is LNHDA, CDR2 SQIVND, per germline (reference sequence). CDR3 nucleotides: TGTGCCAGTAGCGACGGGGTGGCTAATGAAAAACTGTTTTTT. It translates to CASSDGVANEKLFF. The entire variable domain, with the rest obtained from reference TRBV19 and TRBJ1-4, is as follows: DGGITQSPKYLFRKEGQNVTLSCEQNLNHDAMYWYRQDPGQGLRLIYYSQIVNDFQKGDIAEGYSVSREKKESFPLTVTSAQKNPTAFYLCASSDGVANEKLFFGSGTQLSVL.

The rearrangement joins TRBV15 to TRBJ2-1, with unresolved D. This CDR3 has 10 residues. Trimming pared 8 bases from V and 4 bases from J, leaving 3 bases between. The germline V gene encodes CDR1 LNHNV and CDR2 YYDKDF (reference sequence). In DNA, the CDR3 is TGTGCCACCCGTTACAATGAGCAGTTCTTC. This gives the protein CATRYNEQFF.

CDR3 in DNA: TGTGCCAGCAGCGAAATGGGGGGGGCCGGATCACCCCTCCACTTT. This encodes CASSEMGGAGSPLHF. The V and J genes are TRBV9 and TRBJ1-6; possibly TRBD1 for D (6 bases). This CDR3 is built from 15 residues. Germline lookup yields CDR1 SGDLS and CDR2 YYNGEE. V was cut by 3 bases and J by 10 bases, with 17 bases left in between.

The chain employs TRBV29-1 and TRBJ2-7; D is unclear. The V end lost 5 bases, the J end lost 6 bases, and 11 bases lay between the germline ends. The length of the CDR3 is 11 residues. Germline CDR1 is SQVTM and CDR2 is ANQGSEA. DNA of the CDR3: TGCAGCGTTCGCGCCTCCGGCGAGCAGTACTTC. Amino acid sequence: CSVRASGEQYF.

The J gene is TRBJ2-2, the V gene TRBV2; D is perhaps TRBD2 (5 bases). The V gene's germline CDR1 is SNHLY and CDR2 FYNNEI. The CDR3 contains 15 residues. Trimming removed 7 bases at V and 1 base at J, with 13 bases between. CDR3 nucleotides: TGTGCCAGCACCTCTCAAGCGGTGAACACCGGGGAGCTGTTTTTT. As protein: CASTSQAVNTGELFF.

V gene TRBV29-1 combines with J gene TRBJ2-1; TRBD2 matches 7 bases. The CDR3 is made up of 13 amino acids. The ends lost 1 base at V and 8 bases at J; junction bases unmatched: 5. The germline V gene encodes CDR1 SQVTM and CDR2 ANQGSEA. In DNA, the CDR3 is TGCAGCGTTGAAGTGGGAGGGAACGATGAGCAGTTCTTC. It yields the protein CSVEVGGNDEQFF.

The genes are TRBV2 and TRBJ2-2; TRBD1 might be the D (7 bases). This CDR3 contains 16 residues. CDR1 and CDR2 (germline): SNHLY, FYNNEI. V was pared by 6 bases and J by 1 base, with 15 bases between. CDR3 sequence: CASSPQGGLNTGELFF. CDR3 in DNA: TGTGCCAGCAGCCCCCAGGGGGGCTTGAACACCGGGGAGCTGTTTTTT.

The chain joins TRBV28 to TRBJ1-6; a possible D gene is TRBD1 (6 bases). V was clipped by 6 bases and J by 8 bases, with 23 bases between them. The germline V gene encodes CDR1 MDHEN and CDR2 SYDVKM. The CDR3 spans 17 residues. The CDR3 region is CASSYPTLPGQHSPLHF. CDR3 bases: TGTGCCAGCAGCTACCCTACGCTACCGGGACAACATTCACCCCTCCACTTT.

This clone was observed a handful of times. The rearrangement links TRBV28 to TRBJ2-1; TRBD2 matches 9 bases. Germline CDR1 and CDR2: MDHEN and SYDVKM. This CDR3 region has 16 residues. V dropped 5 bases and J dropped 7; count of bases not matched to a gene: 12. The DNA for the CDR3 is TGTGCCAGCAGTCCCTATAGCGGGAGTGAGGGTAATGAGCAGTTCTTC. It is translated as CASSPYSGSEGNEQFF.